This is a list of T cell receptor beta chains from one sample in a study of cytomegalovirus exposure and HLA in healthy donors. Clones were read by immunoSEQ multiplex PCR, and TCRdb kept only the in-frame ones, dropping some. Of around 160,000 clones listed, roughly 80% are singletons. The sequenced sample was PBMCs. These receptor sequences come from a man aged 35 to 55 in good health and CMV-seropositive. The CDR3 runs from the conserved cysteine through the conserved F or W. The D gene is left open where the match is weak. Rows give clone size only sometimes, using once, few, many, or a class for an expanded clone.

J gene,D gene,clone size,V gene,CDR3 protein,CDR3 DNA
TRBJ2-7,-,-,TRBV9,CASSVGVATQEEQYF,TGTGCCAGCAGCGTAGGGGTAGCGACTCAGGAGGAGCAGTACTTC
TRBJ2-7,-,few,TRBV6-5,CASSDSSYEQYF,TGTGCCAGCAGCGACAGCTCCTACGAGCAGTACTTC
TRBJ1-2,-,-,TRBV7-9,CASSFPGETGYTF,TGTGCCAGCAGCTTTCCGGGGGAAACTGGCTACACCTTC
TRBJ2-3,-,-,TRBV5-8,CASSSGLQGTDTQYF,TGTGCCAGCAGCTCGGGCCTACAGGGCACAGATACGCAGTATTTT
TRBJ1-5,TRBD1,few,TRBV19,CASRTGPYSNQPQHF,TGTGCCAGTCGGACAGGGCCTTATAGCAATCAGCCCCAGCATTTT
TRBJ2-2,-,-,TRBV10-3,CAIRTSTGELFF,TGTGCCATCAGGACTAGCACCGGGGAGCTGTTTTTT
TRBJ1-4,-,-,TRBV4-3,CASSQDPGAEEKLFF,TGCGCCAGCAGCCAAGATCCAGGGGCCGAGGAAAAACTGTTTTTT
TRBJ2-3,TRBD1,few,TRBV7-6,CASSLEGATDTQYF,TGTGCCAGCAGCTTAGAGGGGGCCACAGATACGCAGTATTTT
TRBJ2-2,-,-,TRBV28,CASSLNTGELFF,TGTGCCAGCAGTCTCAACACCGGGGAGCTGTTTTTT
TRBJ2-7,TRBD2,-,TRBV4-1,CASSLTSLTSRSYEQYF,TGCGCCAGCAGTCTTACCAGCCTGACTAGCCGTTCCTACGAGCAGTACTTC
TRBJ2-5,TRBD1,-,TRBV9,CASSPRINRGLLQETQYF,TGTGCCAGCAGCCCCCGTATAAACAGGGGGCTTCTCCAAGAGACCCAGTACTTC
TRBJ1-1,-,-,TRBV6-6,CASSPRRYTEAFF,TGTGCCAGCTCCCCCCGGAGATACACTGAAGCTTTCTTT
TRBJ2-7,-,-,TRBV19,CASSPGVFAYEQYF,TGTGCCAGTAGTCCCGGGGTTTTCGCCTACGAGCAGTACTTC
TRBJ2-3,-,-,TRBV6-5,CASRRVVGDTQYF,TGTGCCAGCAGGAGGGTGGTCGGGGATACGCAGTATTTT
TRBJ2-1,TRBD2,-,TRBV5-1,CASSLGGSSYNEQFF,TGCGCCAGCAGCTTGGGCGGGAGCTCCTACAATGAGCAGTTCTTC
TRBJ2-7,-,-,TRBV2,CASSDDRPREYF,TGTGCCAGCAGTGATGACAGGCCGCGGGAGTACTTC
TRBJ1-2,-,-,TRBV28,CASSSPRQVSYGYTF,TGTGCCAGCAGTTCACCCCGACAGGTTTCTTATGGCTACACCTTC
TRBJ1-2,TRBD1,-,TRBV27,CASSPWDRADYGYTF,TGTGCCAGCAGTCCATGGGACAGGGCTGACTATGGCTACACCTTC
TRBJ1-4,TRBD1,-,TRBV5-6,CASSLGDRGSEKLFF,TGTGCCAGCAGCTTGGGGGACAGGGGGTCTGAAAAACTGTTTTTT
TRBJ2-1,TRBD1,once,TRBV29-1,CSVSGTGFDEQFF,TGCAGCGTTTCCGGGACAGGCTTCGATGAGCAGTTCTTC
TRBJ1-1,-,-,TRBV11-2,CASSLTRPAFF,TGTGCCAGCAGCTTAACGAGGCCGGCTTTCTTT
TRBJ2-7,-,-,TRBV6-6,CASSYSRGIGYEQYF,TGTGCCAGCAGTTACTCGAGGGGGATCGGTTACGAGCAGTACTTC
TRBJ2-3,-,-,TRBV29-1,CSVGLRFTDTQYF,TGCAGCGTAGGACTAAGATTCACAGATACGCAGTATTTT
TRBJ1-5,-,-,TRBV7-9,CSSSFFGKGDSNQPQHF,TGTTCCAGCAGCTTTTTTGGGAAAGGGGACTCCAATCAGCCCCAGCATTTT
TRBJ1-1,-,-,TRBV7-8,CASSSGEGITEAFF,TGTGCCAGCAGCTCGGGGGAAGGGATCACTGAAGCTTTCTTT
TRBJ2-4,-,few,TRBV4-2,CASSPVAGQSLAKNSQYF,TGTGCCAGCAGCCCAGTTGCTGGACAGTCTCTAGCCAAAAACAGTCAGTACTTC
TRBJ2-2,-,-,TRBV19,CASRGQGLNTGELFF,TGTGCCAGTAGGGGCCAGGGGTTGAACACCGGGGAGCTGTTTTTT
TRBJ1-2,-,-,TRBV27,CASSTPGSSGYTF,TGTGCCAGCAGTACCCCAGGGTCTTCAGGCTACACCTTC
TRBJ1-5,-,few,TRBV5-6,CASSLGVTDQPQHF,TGTGCCAGCAGCCTCGGGGTTACCGACCAGCCCCAGCATTTT
TRBJ1-4,-,-,TRBV2,CASSTYRLTLFF,TGTGCCAGCAGTACCTACCGCCTAACCCTGTTTTTT
TRBJ2-3,TRBD2,-,TRBV2,CASSPTSGRLDTQYF,TGTGCCAGCAGTCCGACTAGCGGGAGGTTAGATACGCAGTATTTT
TRBJ2-3,-,-,TRBV5-1,CASRMADSTDTQYF,TGCGCCAGCAGGATGGCTGATTCAACAGATACGCAGTATTTT
TRBJ2-7,-,-,TRBV28,CASSFNRYEQYF,TGTGCCAGCAGTTTTAATCGCTACGAGCAGTACTTC
TRBJ1-2,-,-,TRBV20-1,CSARGGYGYTF,TGCAGTGCTAGAGGCGGCTATGGCTACACCTTC
TRBJ2-3,TRBD2,-,TRBV10-2,CAMTLAGFSDTQYF,TGCGCCATGACACTAGCGGGATTCTCGGATACGCAGTATTTT